The 27 T cell receptor beta chains below were found in one sample sequenced in a study of T cells after yellow fever vaccination. TCRdb independently ran MiXCR on the 5' RACE reads; one entry per CDR3 protein. The data hold just under 600,000 distinct CDR3 sequences, with approximately 13% observed a single time. Sequences were derived from PBMCs, sampled on the day of the yellow fever booster vaccination. These receptors all stem from a man aged 25 to 40 who received the YFV17D yellow fever vaccine.

This clonotype was counted only a few times. The V and J genes are TRBV20-1 and TRBJ2-7; TRBD2 matches 8 bases. This CDR3 comprises 13 residues. Germline CDR1 DFQATT, CDR2 SNEGSKA (reference sequence). V gave up 6 bases and J gave up 4 bases; unmatched junction bases: 8. The CDR3 sequence: CSARGAGKYEQYF. CDR3 in DNA: TGCAGTGCGCGGGGGGCGGGAAAATACGAGCAGTACTTC.

The chain is built from TRBV12-3 or TRBV12-4 and TRBJ2-6; 7 nucleotides agree with TRBD1. The CDR3 contains 16 residues. Unmatched junction bases numbered 5, after V lost 6 bases and J lost 0 bases. The CDR3 sequence is CASSGQAASGANVLTF. CDR3 DNA sequence: TGTGCCAGCAGCGGACAGGCCGCCTCTGGGGCCAACGTCCTGACTTTC.

V gene TRBV24-1 combines with J gene TRBJ2-1; possible D gene TRBD1, 5 bases. This CDR3 spans 17 amino acids. Germline CDR1 and CDR2: KGHDR and SFDVKD. Trimming pared 4 bases from V and 4 bases from J, leaving 19 bases between. The CDR3, as DNA: TGTGCCACCAGTGACACAGGTCCCCAGAGTCGGTACAATGAGCAGTTCTTC. Translating gives CATSDTGPQSRYNEQFF.

This CDR3 is CASSVEAGNTEAFF. The CDR3 bases are TGTGCCAGCAGCGTAGAGGCCGGGAACACTGAAGCTTTCTTT. J is TRBJ1-1 and V is TRBV9; D gene uncertain. The CDR3 is 14 residues long. Trimming shortened V by 0 bases and J by 1 base, and 7 bases separated the two germline ends. Germline V gene sequence: CDR1 SGDLS, CDR2 YYNGEE.

The chain carries TRBV5-1 and TRBJ1-4; D ambiguous. The CDR3 has 15 amino acids. V dropped 0 bases and J dropped 1 base, with 7 bases sitting between them. Germline lookup yields CDR1 SGHRS and CDR2 YFSETQ. CDR3 loop: CASSLVPGTNEKLFF. The CDR3 DNA reads as TGCGCCAGCAGCTTGGTTCCGGGAACTAATGAAAAACTGTTTTTT.

As for this clonotype: This could be a read error, since a much larger clone is one nucleotide away. The chain is built from TRBV5-1 and TRBJ2-7; 10 nucleotides line up with TRBD2. The length of the CDR3 is 14 residues. Germline-derived CDR1 and CDR2 are SGHRS and YFSETQ. The CDR3 spells CANSHSSGSHEQYF. DNA for the CDR3: TGCGCCAACAGCCATTCTAGCGGGAGCCACGAGCAGTACTTC.

The V call is TRBV7-2, the J call TRBJ1-5, with TRBD1 as a possible D gene (6 bases). V lost 1 base and J 1 base, leaving 8 bases between the germline ends. Germline CDR1 reads SGHTA; CDR2 reads FQGNSA. This CDR3 spans 15 amino acids. In DNA form, the CDR3 reads TGTGCCAGCAGCTTAGACAGGGACAGCAATCAGCCCCAGCATTTT. Translation: CASSLDRDSNQPQHF.

The chain combines TRBV20-1 with TRBJ2-1; 9 nucleotides match TRBD2. The CDR3 spans 13 residues. The V segment lost 7 bases and the J segment 2 bases; nucleotides outside the gene matches: 3. CDR1 is DFQATT and CDR2 is SNEGSKA in the germline V gene (reference sequence). The chain's CDR3 is CSGAGGAYNEQFF. The CDR3 nucleotides are TGCAGTGGAGCGGGAGGAGCCTACAATGAGCAGTTCTTC.

This clonotype was detected ten times or more. The chain carries TRBV20-1 and TRBJ2-3; 8 nucleotides match TRBD2. Trimming removed 4 bases from V and 4 bases from J; junction bases left unmatched: 7. CDR1 and CDR2 (germline): DFQATT, SNEGSKA (reference sequence). The CDR3 runs 14 residues. The CDR3 region has the DNA TGCAGTGCTAAGGAGCGGGAGTCCTCAGATACGCAGTATTTT. Its translation: CSAKERESSDTQYF.

The genes are TRBV14 and TRBJ2-3; no clear D. Germline V lookup: CDR1 SGHDN, CDR2 FVKESK. The CDR3 runs 15 residues. V lost 1 base, J lost 3 bases, and 11 bases lay in between. As DNA, the CDR3 is TGTGCCAGCAGCCAAGTCGGTGGGCGTACAGATACGCAGTATTTT. This sequence encodes CASSQVGGRTDTQYF.

This clonotype was counted only a few times. V usage is TRBV29-1 and J usage is TRBJ2-1; TRBD1 is a possible D gene (5 bases). Trimming stripped 4 bases from V and 4 bases from J, with 5 bases between. Germline CDR1 reads SQVTM; CDR2 reads ANQGSEA. The CDR3 has 11 residues. CDR3 bases: TGCAGCGTTGCAGGGTACAATGAGCAGTTCTTC. Its protein product is CSVAGYNEQFF.

The chain recombines TRBV12-3 or TRBV12-4 with TRBJ2-1, with D possibly TRBD2 on 5 matching bases. V was cut by 10 bases and J by 6 bases, with 16 bases left in between. The length of the CDR3 is 13 residues. Here the CDR3 DNA reads TGTGCCACCCGGATGGGAGATTTCAATGAGCAGTTCTTC. As protein: CATRMGDFNEQFF.

The chain carries TRBV20-1 and TRBJ2-1; 8 bases fit TRBD1. CDR1 DFQATT and CDR2 SNEGSKA come from the germline V gene (reference sequence). This CDR3 is built from 13 residues. Germline trimming cut 8 bases from V and 7 bases from J; bases unmatched to any gene: 10. The CDR3 spells CSHPGQGLNEQFF. The CDR3 DNA sequence: TGCAGTCACCCCGGACAGGGCCTGAATGAGCAGTTCTTC.

A few counts support this clonotype. The CDR3 DNA follows: TGTGCCAGCTCTGAGGGGGCCGAGCAGTACTTC. This encodes CASSEGAEQYF. The V and J genes are TRBV28 and TRBJ2-7, with 7 bases aligning to TRBD1. J lost 6 bases, V lost 8 bases, and 4 bases had no gene match. The length of the CDR3 is 11 residues. Germline values: CDR1 MDHEN, CDR2 SYDVKM.

This clonotype was seen at least ten times. The gene calls are TRBV7-3 and TRBJ2-6; D is unclear. The CDR3 contains 13 residues. Trimming took off 2 bases at V and 3 bases at J, with 2 bases between the two ends. From germline, CDR1 is SGHTA and CDR2 FQGTGA. This CDR3 reads CASSLGGANVLTF. For the CDR3, the DNA is TGTGCCAGCAGCTTAGGTGGGGCCAACGTCCTGACTTTC.

V gene TRBV15 combines with J gene TRBJ1-5; TRBD1 might be the D (6 bases). From germline, CDR1 is LNHNV and CDR2 YYDKDF (reference sequence). The CDR3 loop spans 16 amino acids. Trimming cost V 0 bases and J 2 bases, with 11 bases left between them. The CDR3, as DNA: TGTGCCACCAGCAGAGATCTGGGGGGCGGCAATCAGCCCCAGCATTTT. Amino acids: CATSRDLGGGNQPQHF.

This chain uses TRBV9 with TRBJ2-1, with 9 bases matching TRBD2. The trim removed 0 bases at V and 7 bases at J, leaving 5 bases unmatched. Germline loops: CDR1 SGDLS, CDR2 YYNGEE. This CDR3 has 15 residues. The CDR3 loop reads CASSVGGREWNEQFF. The CDR3 nucleotides are TGTGCCAGCAGCGTAGGCGGGAGGGAATGGAATGAGCAGTTCTTC. The full variable domain, with the rest looked up from reference TRBV9 and TRBJ2-1, is DSGVTQTPKHLITATGQRVTLRCSPRSGDLSVYWYQQSLDQGLQFLIQYYNGEERAKGNILERFSAQQFPDLHSELNLSSLELGDSALYFCASSVGGREWNEQFFGPGTRLTVL.

This clonotype was observed a few times. This chain links TRBV20-1 with TRBJ2-2; 8 bases are shared with TRBD2. The trim removed 1 base at V and 6 bases at J, leaving 1 base unmatched. Germline loops: CDR1 DFQATT, CDR2 SNEGSKA (reference sequence). The CDR3 extends over 13 amino acids. CDR3 sequence reads: CSARAGGPGELFF. In DNA, the CDR3 is TGCAGTGCTAGAGCGGGAGGGCCCGGGGAGCTGTTTTTT.

This chain connects TRBV6-5 to TRBJ2-7; D unresolved. The CDR3 loop spans 15 amino acids. V was trimmed by 2 bases and J by 0 bases, leaving 11 bases between them. From germline, CDR1 is MNHEY and CDR2 SVGAGI. CDR3 in DNA: TGTGCCAGCAGTTACGCACCCAGGAGCTCCTACGAGCAGTACTTC. This translates into CASSYAPRSSYEQYF.

This chain connects TRBV12-3 or TRBV12-4 to TRBJ1-1; unclear D gene. Deletions cut 2 bases from V and 6 bases from J, with 10 bases between. This CDR3 contains 13 residues. The CDR3 here is CASSLQARSEAFF. CDR3 DNA sequence: TGTGCCAGCAGTTTACAGGCAAGGTCTGAAGCTTTCTTT.

V gene TRBV20-1 combines with J gene TRBJ2-1; D might be TRBD2 (6 bases). Per germline, CDR1 DFQATT and CDR2 SNEGSKA (reference sequence). V was clipped by 0 bases and J by 2 bases, with 14 bases between them. The CDR3 has 16 amino acids. CDR3 bases: TGCAGTGCTAGAGATCGGCTAGCGTGGGCCTACAATGAGCAGTTCTTC. It is translated as CSARDRLAWAYNEQFF.

The rearrangement joins TRBV20-1 to TRBJ1-4; D unresolved. V was trimmed by 6 bases and J by 4 bases, leaving 12 bases between them. The CDR3 extends over 13 amino acids. The germline V gene encodes CDR1 DFQATT and CDR2 SNEGSKA (reference sequence). The CDR3 bases are TGCAGTGCGGCCTTAGGGCGTAATGAAAAACTGTTTTTT. It codes for CSAALGRNEKLFF.

The chain employs TRBV5-1 and TRBJ2-1; D is tentatively TRBD1 or TRBD2 (6 bases each). The CDR3 is made up of 17 amino acids. Trimming removed 1 base at V and 8 bases at J, with 22 bases between. The V gene's germline CDR1 is SGHRS and CDR2 YFSETQ. The CDR3 sequence: CASSLSMGGTSGHEQFF. DNA of the CDR3: TGCGCCAGCAGCTTGTCAATGGGCGGGACAAGTGGGCATGAGCAGTTCTTC.

Only a few counts were recorded for this clonotype. The chain uses TRBV7-2 and TRBJ2-5, with TRBD2 as a possible D gene (5 bases). Germline V lookup: CDR1 SGHTA, CDR2 FQGNSA. V shed 6 bases and J shed 2 bases, with 10 bases lying between them. The CDR3 runs 13 residues. The CDR3 spells CASSPSFQETQYF. CDR3 DNA: TGTGCCAGCAGTCCTAGCTTTCAAGAGACCCAGTACTTC.

The chain employs TRBV15 and TRBJ2-7; D is uncertain. Germline V gene sequence: CDR1 LNHNV, CDR2 YYDKDF (reference sequence). V was clipped by 0 bases and J by 2 bases, with 14 bases between them. This CDR3 spans 16 amino acids. In nucleotides, the CDR3 is TGTGCCACCAGCAGAGATATCGCAGCAATCACCTACGAGCAGTACTTC. Its protein is CATSRDIAAITYEQYF.

This clonotype was seen only a few times. For the CDR3, the DNA is TGCAGCGTTTCCCTTAGCGGGAGGATCACAGATACGCAGTATTTT. Protein: CSVSLSGRITDTQYF. The chain is built from TRBV29-1 and TRBJ2-3; 10 bases agree with TRBD2. J lost 2 bases, V lost 5 bases, and 7 bases had no gene match. CDR1 SQVTM and CDR2 ANQGSEA come from the germline V gene. This CDR3 comprises 15 residues.

This clonotype has a count of ten or more. The V and J genes are TRBV24-1 and TRBJ2-5; D is unresolved. The CDR3 is 13 residues long. Trimming removed 7 bases from V and 4 bases from J, with 12 bases in between. Germline values: CDR1 KGHDR, CDR2 SFDVKD. The CDR3 loop reads CATSDPERETQYF. Here the CDR3 DNA reads TGTGCCACCAGCGACCCGGAGAGAGAGACCCAGTACTTC.